This T cell receptor beta chain was obtained from a study of cytomegalovirus exposure and HLA in healthy donors. V dropped 1 base and J dropped 0; count of bases not matched to a gene: 2. This CDR3 contains 15 residues. The germline V gene encodes CDR1 LNHDA and CDR2 SQIVND (reference sequence). Researchers ran the PCR with 60 Vbeta and 13 Jbeta primers. The method was immunoSEQ multiplex PCR; TCRdb's version includes in-frame clones alone and lacks a portion of them. The data hold 65,000 to 90,000 clones, with around 84% observed a single time. The TCR comes from a woman in her forties in good health and CMV-seropositive. The chain joins TRBV19 to TRBJ2-7; 8 bases are shared with TRBD1. Sequencing was done on a sample of PBMCs. The CDR3 coding sequence is TGTGCCAGTAGTATAGGAACAGGGGGCTCCTACGAGCAGTACTTC. Its protein is CASSIGTGGSYEQYF. The complete variable domain, with remaining parts taken from reference TRBV19 and TRBJ2-7, reads DGGITQSPKYLFRKEGQNVTLSCEQNLNHDAMYWYRQDPGQGLRLIYYSQIVNDFQKGDIAEGYSVSREKKESFPLTVTSAQKNPTAFYLCASSIGTGGSYEQYFGPGTRLTVT.